The entry below describes one T cell receptor beta chain. The antigen is undetermined. Researchers ran the PCR with 60 Vbeta and 13 Jbeta primers. Produced via immunoSEQ multiplex PCR; TCRdb's table is partial and in-frame only. Found here are some 160,000 clones, roughly 87% of them singletons; the top ten hold more than 0.4%. This sample is part of a study of cytomegalovirus exposure and HLA in healthy donors. The CDR3 extends over 15 amino acids. CDR1 is MNHNS and CDR2 is SASEGT in the germline V gene. V was clipped by 6 bases and J by 9 bases, with 21 bases between them. Points from the study as a whole: V- and J-gene trimming of TCR beta was linked (in a later analysis) to a missense DCLRE1C variant. The listing of roughly 160 TCR beta chains classed them as cytomegalovirus-associated. Later analysis found that TCR beta chains associated with HLA were more clonally expanded than other, equally common chains.

Sequencing was performed on PBMCs. The J gene is TRBJ2-1, the V gene TRBV6-1; a possible D gene is TRBD2 (6 bases). This sequence originates from a woman between 45 and 60 years old in good health and CMV-seronegative. The CDR3 loop reads CASRMRATGSGEQFF. CDR3 DNA: TGTGCCAGCAGAATGCGGGCCACCGGGAGTGGTGAGCAGTTCTTC.